Listed here are 24 T cell receptor beta chains from one sample, sequenced in a study of human T cells and chemical hapten exposure. Via MiXCR, TCRdb re-called the RACE reads, giving one row per CDR3 protein. This sample has about 120,000 distinct CDR3 sequences, with about 12% found just once. As to time point: patch test 1, 2 weeks after DPC sensitization. Stated treatment: therapeutic diphenylcyclopropenone sensitization with weekly scalp DPC. The sample in question was whole blood, obtained in connection with sensitization to the hapten diphenylcyclopropenone (DPC). Receptors originate from a woman aged 50 to 60 with alopecia areata. Some clones in this sample may be carry-over from other donors' samples.

The V gene is TRBV5-1, the J gene TRBJ1-1; no firm D call. This CDR3 has 14 amino acids. Germline V lookup: CDR1 SGHRS, CDR2 YFSETQ. V lost 5 bases, J lost 5 bases, and 16 bases lay in between. The CDR3 loop reads CASRRDLGWTEAFF. The CDR3 bases are TGCGCCAGCAGGAGGGATTTAGGATGGACTGAAGCTTTCTTT.

This clonotype came up many times. The J gene is TRBJ1-1, the V gene TRBV6-5, with TRBD1 matching over 10 bases. From germline, CDR1 is MNHEY and CDR2 SVGAGI. CDR3 length: 14 residues. V lost 6 bases, J lost 7 bases, and 8 bases stayed unmatched. The CDR3 DNA sequence: TGTGCCAGCAGGACGCCGGGACAGGGGCTTGAAGCTTTCTTT. Translated: CASRTPGQGLEAFF.

The chain couples TRBV7-2 to TRBJ2-3; 7 bases line up with TRBD1. The germline V gene has CDR1 SGHTA and CDR2 FQGNSA. Trimming at V came to 5 bases and at J to 6 bases, leaving 5 bases not matched to a gene. There are 13 residues in the CDR3. The CDR3, as DNA: TGTGCCAGCAGCACCATACAGGGGGATACGCAGTATTTT. The encoded protein is CASSTIQGDTQYF.

V usage is TRBV7-2 and J usage is TRBJ2-5; D gene uncertain. V dropped 0 bases and J dropped 4 bases, with 9 bases sitting between them. The germline V gene encodes CDR1 SGHTA and CDR2 FQGNSA. This CDR3 is built from 14 residues. DNA for the CDR3: TGTGCCAGCAGCTTAGCGGAAGCGAGAGAGACCCAGTACTTC. Its translation: CASSLAEARETQYF.

J is TRBJ1-1 and V is TRBV29-1, with D unresolved. Germline CDR1 reads SQVTM; CDR2 reads ANQGSEA. V was shortened by 5 bases and J by 0 bases, with 7 bases between the two germline ends. The CDR3 sequence is 12 residues long. In nucleotides, the CDR3 is TGCAGCGTTATACAGATGAACACTGAAGCTTTCTTT. This encodes CSVIQMNTEAFF.

The V call is TRBV12-3 or TRBV12-4, the J call TRBJ1-3; D might be TRBD1 (6 bases). Trimming left V 6 bases short and J 1 base short, with 16 bases between. This CDR3 has 16 residues. Written as DNA, the CDR3 is TGTGCCAGCAGGGACAGCCAACTAATTTCTGGAAACACCATATATTTT. Translating gives CASRDSQLISGNTIYF.

The chain employs TRBV7-2 and TRBJ2-1; the D call may be TRBD1 or TRBD2 (5 bases each). Trimming took 3 bases from V and 5 from J, leaving 11 bases between them. CDR1 and CDR2 (germline): SGHTA, FQGNSA. This CDR3 region has 14 residues. CDR3 loop: CASSFYGGNNEQFF. For the CDR3, the DNA is TGTGCCAGCAGCTTTTATGGGGGAAACAATGAGCAGTTCTTC.

This clonotype was seen only a few times. The chain has TRBV6-6 and TRBJ2-7; 8 positions agree with TRBD2. Per the germline V gene, CDR1 is MNHNY and CDR2 is SVGAGI (reference sequence). The CDR3 length is 13 residues. Unmatched junction bases numbered 8, after V lost 7 bases and J lost 6 bases. CDR3 sequence reads: CASTNPGTSEQYF. The CDR3 DNA reads TGTGCCAGCACCAACCCCGGGACTAGCGAGCAGTACTTC.

In its sample, this clonotype was seen a few times. This chain connects TRBV6-5 to TRBJ2-1; D uncertain. The V gene lost 8 bases and the J gene lost 8 bases, with 13 bases spanning the gap. The CDR3 is made up of 12 amino acids. CDR1 is MNHEY and CDR2 is SVGAGI in the germline V gene. For the CDR3, the DNA is TGTGCCAGCCGTTCTCGGGCCTATGAGCAGTTCTTC. Amino acid sequence: CASRSRAYEQFF.

This clonotype was seen once. The chain employs TRBV28 and TRBJ1-1; D may be TRBD1 (6 bases). Germline CDR1 and CDR2: MDHEN and SYDVKM. The CDR3 is made up of 14 amino acids. Trimming cost V 4 bases and J 7 bases, with 16 bases left between them. The CDR3 coding sequence is TGTGCCAGCAGTTCCTTTTTACAGGGAATTGAAGCTTTCTTT. Translated: CASSSFLQGIEAFF.

This clonotype was detected ten times or more. The V and J genes are TRBV7-9 and TRBJ2-5; possibly TRBD2 for D (5 bases). The CDR3 is 16 amino acids. V was trimmed by 4 bases and J by 4 bases, leaving 19 bases between them. CDR1 SEHNR and CDR2 FQNEAQ come from the germline V gene (reference sequence). The CDR3: CASSSRPTSGGETQYF. DNA of the CDR3: TGTGCCAGCAGCTCTAGGCCCACTAGTGGCGGAGAGACCCAGTACTTC.

This clonotype has only a few counts. The chain links TRBV6-5 to TRBJ1-5, with unresolved D. Germline V lookup: CDR1 MNHEY, CDR2 SVGAGI. The CDR3 spans 14 residues. V was clipped by 6 bases and J by 3 bases, with 12 bases between them. CDR3 nucleotide sequence: TGTGCCAGCAGAAGCGACGGTCTCAATCAGCCCCAGCATTTT. Translated, it gives CASRSDGLNQPQHF.

The J gene is TRBJ2-2, the V gene TRBV28; D perhaps matches TRBD2 (5 bases). The CDR3 runs 11 residues. Germline V gives CDR1 MDHEN, CDR2 SYDVKM. The CDR3 spells CGTGGTGELFF. The CDR3 bases are TGTGGGACTGGCGGCACCGGGGAGCTGTTTTTT.

The chain employs TRBV5-1 and TRBJ2-1; 11 nucleotides match TRBD2. Trimming took 0 bases from V and 4 from J; bases not matched to a gene: 6. The germline gives CDR1 SGHRS, CDR2 YFSETQ. This CDR3 contains 17 residues. CDR3 nucleotide sequence: TGCGCCAGCAGCTTGGGGATTCGGACTAGCGGGTACAATGAGCAGTTCTTC. Amino acids: CASSLGIRTSGYNEQFF.

This clonotype was picked up many times. The junction departs from the called germline gene at one end, perhaps through a read error. The J gene is TRBJ2-7, the V gene TRBV7-7; no firm D call. The CDR3 is 13 residues long. Germline values: CDR1 SSHAT, CDR2 FNYEAQ (reference sequence). This CDR3 reads CASSATTGYEQYF. CDR3 nucleotide sequence: TGTGCTAGCAGCGCGACGACGGGCTACGAGCAGTACTTC.

This chain's CDR3 is CASSPTRGPGANVLTF. CDR3 nucleotides: TGTGCCAGCAGCCCAACAAGGGGACCTGGGGCCAACGTCCTGACTTTC. The chain recombines TRBV7-9 with TRBJ2-6, with D possibly being TRBD1 or TRBD2 (5 bases each). CDR1 and CDR2 from the germline V gene are SEHNR and FQNEAQ (reference sequence). The CDR3 is 16 residues long. The germline V and J ends were trimmed by 5 bases and 2 bases, with 13 bases remaining between them.

This clonotype was counted only a few times. This sequence joins TRBV28 and TRBJ1-2; D is unclear. With 5 bases removed from V and 8 bases from J, the gap between germline ends came to 9 bases. The CDR3 totals 11 residues. Germline V CDR1 and CDR2: MDHEN, SYDVKM. The CDR3 loop reads CASSRLRGYTF. DNA for the CDR3: TGTGCCAGCAGTCGCTTGAGGGGCTACACCTTC.

The CDR3 loop reads CASSPARTYGYTF. The CDR3 DNA follows: TGTGCCAGCAGTCCCGCAAGAACGTATGGCTACACCTTC. J is TRBJ1-2 and V is TRBV28; D remains ambiguous. The CDR3 contains 13 residues. From germline, CDR1 is MDHEN and CDR2 SYDVKM. Trimming took 5 bases from V and 5 from J, leaving 12 bases between them.

The chain joins TRBV6-5 to TRBJ1-1; D not certain. CDR1 is MNHEY and CDR2 is SVGAGI in the germline V gene. Trimming pared 5 bases from V and 4 bases from J, leaving 11 bases between. The CDR3 loop spans 13 amino acids. This CDR3 reads CASSLLIGTEAFF. The CDR3 DNA sequence: TGTGCCAGCAGTCTCTTGATCGGCACTGAAGCTTTCTTT.

This clonotype has ten or more counts. This rearrangement joins TRBV5-1 to TRBJ1-1; TRBD1 matches 8 bases. Per the germline V gene, CDR1 is SGHRS and CDR2 is YFSETQ. V was pared by 4 bases and J by 6 bases, with 8 bases of the junction left unmatched. The CDR3 length is 14 residues. In DNA form, the CDR3 reads TGCGCCAGCAGCCGGGGGGACAGGTCCTCTGAAGCTTTCTTT. It specifies CASSRGDRSSEAFF.

In this sample, this clonotype turned up many times. V gene TRBV28 combines with J gene TRBJ1-5, with 9 positions matching TRBD1. Looked up from germline, CDR1 is MDHEN and CDR2 is SYDVKM. Trimming cost V 5 bases and J 5 bases; bases outside gene matches: 10. This CDR3 spans 16 amino acids. The CDR3 region is CASSLQQGAGYQPQHF. CDR3 bases: TGTGCCAGCAGTCTTCAACAGGGGGCAGGGTATCAGCCCCAGCATTTT.

This clonotype was picked up many times. This rearrangement joins TRBV6-1 to TRBJ2-5; TRBD2 might be the D (6 bases). V shed 7 bases and J shed 5 bases, with 14 bases lying between them. The CDR3 is 13 residues long. Germline CDR1 and CDR2: MNHNS and SASEGT. The CDR3 reads CASTERGWETQYF. As DNA, the CDR3 is TGTGCCAGCACCGAACGGGGGTGGGAGACCCAGTACTTC.

This clonotype was counted only a few times. This chain links TRBV20-1 with TRBJ1-4; TRBD1 aligns across 8 bases. The CDR3 sequence is 16 residues long. The V gene's germline CDR1 is DFQATT and CDR2 SNEGSKA (reference sequence). Trimming removed 6 bases from V and 6 bases from J; junction bases left unmatched: 15. The CDR3: CSAETGARGVYEKLFF. CDR3 coding DNA: TGCAGTGCAGAGACAGGGGCGCGAGGTGTTTATGAAAAACTGTTTTTT.

Turning to this clonotype: This may be a read error: a much more frequent sequence differs by one nucleotide. This chain joins TRBV28 and TRBJ2-1; no clear D gene. This CDR3 spans 11 amino acids. Trimming left V 4 bases short and J 3 bases short, with 1 base between. Germline lookup yields CDR1 MDHEN and CDR2 SYDVKM. Here the CDR3 reads CASSYYNEQFF. CDR3 in DNA: TGTGCCAGCAGTTACTACAATGAGCAGTTCTTC.